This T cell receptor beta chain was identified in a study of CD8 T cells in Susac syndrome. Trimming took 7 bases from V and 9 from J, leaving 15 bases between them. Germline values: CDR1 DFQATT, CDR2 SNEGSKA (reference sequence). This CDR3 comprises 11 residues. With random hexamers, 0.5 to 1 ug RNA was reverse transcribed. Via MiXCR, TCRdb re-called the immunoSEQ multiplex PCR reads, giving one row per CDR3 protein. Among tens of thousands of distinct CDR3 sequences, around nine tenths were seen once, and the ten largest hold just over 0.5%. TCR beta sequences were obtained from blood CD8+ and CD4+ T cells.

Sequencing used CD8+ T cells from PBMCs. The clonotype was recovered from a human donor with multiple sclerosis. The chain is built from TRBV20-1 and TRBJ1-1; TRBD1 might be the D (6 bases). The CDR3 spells CSVGAGMQAFF. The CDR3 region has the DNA TGCAGTGTGGGGGCGGGGATGCAAGCTTTCTTT.